A selection of T cell receptor beta chains follows, all from one sample in a study of cytomegalovirus exposure and HLA in healthy donors. The table came from immunoSEQ multiplex PCR; TCRdb's copy has only in-frame clones and leaves some out. The profile shows approximately 98,000 clones, around 85% of them singletons. Sequences were obtained from PBMCs. Source of these receptors: a woman aged 18-29 years in good health and CMV-seronegative. Each CDR3 is given with its conserved first and last residue. D genes are given only for firm matches. Expanded clones are given a class, and other clones once, few, many or no size at all.

d_call,clone_size,j_call,v_call,cdr3_aa,cdr3_nt
TRBD2,.,TRBJ2-5,TRBV2,CASRERGGMGTQYF,TGTGCCAGCAGGGAGCGGGGGGGCATGGGGACCCAGTACTTC
.,.,TRBJ2-7,TRBV13,CASSLGGGASAEQYF,TGTGCCAGCAGCTTGGGAGGGGGAGCCTCCGCCGAGCAGTACTTC
TRBD2,once,TRBJ2-3,TRBV7-8,CASSPRLASGGQYF,TGTGCCAGCAGCCCTCGACTAGCTAGCGGGGGGCAGTATTTT
.,.,TRBJ1-6,TRBV5-1,CASSSGTRNSPLHF,TGCGCCAGCAGCTCCGGGACAAGAAATTCACCCCTCCACTTT
.,.,TRBJ2-3,TRBV6-1,CASSEGIGGAGTDTQYF,TGTGCCAGCAGTGAGGGTATCGGCGGGGCGGGCACAGATACGCAGTATTTT
.,once,TRBJ2-1,TRBV7-9,CASSFSGITRDEQFF,TGTGCCAGCAGCTTTAGCGGAATAACTCGGGATGAGCAGTTCTTC
.,.,TRBJ1-1,TRBV5-1,CASSFDSNLEAFF,TGCGCCAGCAGCTTTGACAGCAATCTTGAAGCTTTCTTT
TRBD1,.,TRBJ1-5,TRBV9,CASNPGQINQPQHF,TGTGCCAGCAACCCGGGACAGATCAATCAGCCCCAGCATTTT
.,.,TRBJ2-2,TRBV6-5,CASRRTGTNTGELFF,TGTGCCAGCAGACGAACAGGGACGAACACCGGGGAGCTGTTTTTT
.,.,TRBJ1-1,TRBV18,CASSLLGGDTEAFF,TGTGCCAGCTCCCTACTGGGAGGAGACACTGAAGCTTTCTTT
TRBD1,.,TRBJ1-4,TRBV15,CATRDVTGGAEKLFF,TGTGCCACCAGGGATGTTACAGGGGGCGCCGAAAAACTGTTTTTT
.,few,TRBJ1-3,TRBV5-6,CASRTQGSGGNTIYF,TGTGCCAGCCGCACGCAGGGCTCGGGCGGAAACACCATATATTTT
.,.,TRBJ2-7,TRBV5-6,CASSLAYAYEQYF,TGTGCCAGCAGCTTGGCCTATGCCTACGAGCAGTACTTC
TRBD2,once,TRBJ2-2,TRBV5-1,CASSLGTSGGSGELFF,TGCGCCAGCAGCTTGGGGACTAGCGGGGGATCCGGGGAGCTGTTTTTT
.,.,TRBJ2-1,TRBV28,CASSRRGESSYNEQFF,TGTGCCAGCAGTCGGCGCGGGGAGAGCTCCTACAATGAGCAGTTCTTC
.,.,TRBJ2-7,TRBV30,CAWAKNEYEQYF,TGTGCCTGGGCCAAAAATGAGTACGAGCAGTACTTC
TRBD1,few,TRBJ1-6,TRBV10-1,CASSDGTDNNSPLHF,TGCGCCAGCAGTGACGGGACAGATAATAATTCACCCCTCCACTTT
.,.,TRBJ2-7,TRBV5-1,CASSPNAEVYEQYF,TGCGCCAGCAGCCCGAATGCCGAGGTCTACGAGCAGTACTTC
TRBD1,.,TRBJ1-5,TRBV19,CASRRGQGTQPQHF,TGTGCCAGTAGGCGAGGACAGGGAACTCAGCCCCAGCATTTT
TRBD1,.,TRBJ2-7,TRBV4-1,CASSHPDRGVDEQYF,TGCGCCAGCAGCCACCCGGACAGGGGTGTCGACGAGCAGTACTTC
TRBD1,.,TRBJ2-1,TRBV7-9,CASSLFLGQGNNEQFF,TGTGCCAGCAGCTTGTTTTTGGGACAGGGAAACAATGAGCAGTTCTTC
.,.,TRBJ1-6,TRBV5-6,CASSWTHAGIGSPLHF,TGTGCCAGCAGCTGGACCCACGCCGGGATTGGATCACCCCTCCACTTT
.,.,TRBJ2-7,TRBV7-9,CASSSKGEPYEQYF,TGTGCCAGCAGCTCAAAGGGAGAGCCCTACGAGCAGTACTTC
TRBD1,.,TRBJ2-5,TRBV30,CAWDAGTGTQETQYF,TGTGCCTGGGACGCAGGGACAGGGACCCAAGAGACCCAGTACTTC
.,.,TRBJ2-2,TRBV5-1,CASSNEPPNTGELFF,TGCGCCAGCAGTAACGAGCCTCCGAACACCGGGGAGCTGTTTTTT
TRBD1,.,TRBJ2-7,TRBV28,CASRRQGLYEQYF,TGTGCCAGCCGACGACAGGGGCTATACGAGCAGTACTTC
TRBD1,.,TRBJ1-4,TRBV5-4,CASSPGQGPLGEKLFF,TGTGCCAGCAGCCCCGGACAGGGCCCCTTGGGCGAAAAACTGTTTTTT
.,.,TRBJ2-7,TRBV18,CASSPLEEATYEQYF,TGTGCCAGCTCACCACTAGAAGAGGCCACCTACGAGCAGTACTTC
.,.,TRBJ1-1,TRBV19,CASSIYRVNTEAFF,TGTGCCAGTAGTATTTACAGAGTGAACACTGAAGCTTTCTTT
TRBD1,.,TRBJ2-1,TRBV7-8,CASSIDGRTGIGIF,TGTGCCAGCAGCATAGACGGAAGGACAGGGATAGGGATCTTC
.,.,TRBJ2-7,TRBV5-1,CASSLGQTPYEQYF,TGCGCCAGCAGCTTGGGACAGACCCCCTACGAGCAGTACTTC
TRBD1,.,TRBJ1-6,TRBV7-6,CASSPGTGGSPLHF,TGTGCCAGCAGCCCAGGGACAGGGGGGTCACCCCTCCACTTT
.,.,TRBJ2-7,TRBV14,CASSQDLSPGFSYEQYF,TGTGCCAGCAGCCAAGATTTGTCCCCAGGGTTCTCCTACGAGCAGTACTTC
.,.,TRBJ2-4,TRBV6-1,CASSETSGHHF,TGTGCCAGCAGTGAAACTTCAGGCCACCACTTC